These 25 T cell receptor beta chains were all obtained from the same sample, sequenced in a study of blood T cell repertoires in COVID-19. Sequencing used immunoSEQ multiplex PCR; TCRdb keeps in-frame clones, though not all of them. The sample lists roughly 50,000 clones, around 89% occurring once. The sample consisted of peripheral blood. The receptors stem from a woman in her sixties with active COVID-19.

The V gene is TRBV7-8, the J gene TRBJ1-1; tentative D call: TRBD1 (5 bases). V lost 1 base and J 1 base, leaving 10 bases between the germline ends. The CDR3 loop spans 15 amino acids. Germline V gene data show CDR1 as SGHVS and CDR2 as FQNEAQ. The CDR3 DNA reads as TGTGCCAGCAGCTTAGGGCCTCAGGGGAACACTGAAGCTTTCTTT. Amino acids: CASSLGPQGNTEAFF.

This sequence joins TRBV5-1 and TRBJ1-2; D might be TRBD1 (6 bases). V was trimmed by 4 bases and J by 7 bases, leaving 17 bases between them. Per the germline V gene, CDR1 is SGHRS and CDR2 is YFSETQ. CDR3 length: 14 amino acids. The CDR3 reads CASSQRQDATGYTF. CDR3 coding DNA: TGCGCCAGCAGCCAAAGACAGGACGCTACTGGCTACACCTTC.

The CDR3 protein is CASSEQQGAHGYTF. The CDR3 bases are TGTGCCAGCAGTGAACAACAGGGGGCGCATGGCTACACCTTC. The chain recombines TRBV2 with TRBJ1-2; 9 bases match TRBD1. V was pared by 2 bases and J by 6 bases, with 4 bases of the junction left unmatched. Germline V gene lookup returns CDR1 SNHLY and CDR2 FYNNEI. The length of the CDR3 is 14 residues.

The CDR3 bases are TGTGCCAGCAGCTTAGCGACCCAGGGGGAAGCTTTCTTT. This sequence encodes CASSLATQGEAFF. This chain links TRBV7-9 with TRBJ1-1; tentatively, D is TRBD1 (6 bases). Per the germline V gene, CDR1 is SEHNR and CDR2 is FQNEAQ (reference sequence). The CDR3 is 13 amino acids. The V gene lost 0 bases and the J gene lost 8 bases, with 10 bases spanning the gap.

V is TRBV7-9 and J is TRBJ1-2; 7 bases line up with TRBD1. Germline V gene lookup returns CDR1 SEHNR and CDR2 FQNEAQ (reference sequence). V trimming: 0 bases; J trimming: 4 bases; junction bases outside the gene matches: 5. The CDR3 is 15 residues long. The DNA of the CDR3 is TGTGCCAGCAGCTTAGCGGGACAGCTTTTCTATGGCTACACCTTC. It specifies CASSLAGQLFYGYTF. The variable domain in full, completed from reference TRBV7-9 and TRBJ1-2, reads DTGVSQNPRHKITKRGQNVTFRCDPISEHNRLYWYRQTLGQGPEFLTYFQNEAQLEKSRLLSDRFSAERPKGSFSTLEIQRTEQGDSAMYLCASSLAGQLFYGYTFGSGTRLTVV.

The chain couples TRBV20-1 to TRBJ2-3, with TRBD2 matching over 11 bases. The CDR3 consists of 16 residues. The V gene end was trimmed by 3 bases and the J gene end by 1 base; junction bases not matched to a gene: 6. CDR1 and CDR2 from the germline V gene are DFQATT and SNEGSKA (reference sequence). In DNA, the CDR3 is TGCAGTGCTAGTCGGGCTAGCGGGGGGCGCACAGATACGCAGTATTTT. Translated: CSASRASGGRTDTQYF.

The V call is TRBV3-1 (or the pseudogene TRBV3-2), the J call TRBJ1-4; 8 bases are shared with TRBD1. V was clipped by 1 base and J by 8 bases; unmatched bases: 3. CDR3 length: 14 residues. CDR1 and CDR2 (germline): LGHDT, YNNKEL (reference sequence). The CDR3 reads CASSQGTGFEKLFF. Here the CDR3 DNA reads TGTGCCAGCAGCCAAGGGACAGGGTTCGAAAAACTGTTTTTT.

The chain is built from TRBV9 and TRBJ2-1; TRBD1 might be the D (5 bases). In germline, CDR1 is SGDLS, CDR2 YYNGEE. Between the trimmed V and J ends, which lost 0 bases and 9 bases, there was a span of 13 bases. The CDR3 contains 14 residues. The CDR3 loop is CASSVVTELGEQFF. The CDR3 DNA reads as TGTGCCAGCAGCGTAGTGACAGAGCTTGGTGAGCAGTTCTTC.

V and J are TRBV4-1 and TRBJ2-3, with 9 bases aligning to TRBD2. Trimming took 4 bases from V and 5 from J; bases not matched to a gene: 16. CDR3 size: 18 residues. Germline lookup yields CDR1 MGHRA and CDR2 YSYEKL. In DNA, the CDR3 is TGCGCCAGCAGCCCGCGACCAGATTCTAGCGGGGCGAGAGATACGCAGTATTTT. Translating it yields CASSPRPDSSGARDTQYF.

The chain joins TRBV27 to TRBJ2-1, with TRBD1 identical over 7 bases. V trimming: 6 bases; J trimming: 4 bases; junction bases outside the gene matches: 6. In germline, CDR1 is MNHEY, CDR2 SMNVEV (reference sequence). The CDR3 length is 14 residues. The CDR3 sequence is CASSLQGRYNEQFF. The DNA of the CDR3 is TGTGCCAGCAGCCTACAGGGGAGATACAATGAGCAGTTCTTC.

As DNA, the CDR3 is TGCAGCGCCACTAGCGCACAAGAGACCCAGTACTTC. This gives the protein CSATSAQETQYF. V gene TRBV29-1 combines with J gene TRBJ2-5; 7 bases fit TRBD2. Germline V gives CDR1 SQVTM, CDR2 ANQGSEA. This CDR3 contains 12 residues. The trim removed 7 bases at V and 2 bases at J, leaving 4 bases unmatched.

The chain links TRBV7-8 to TRBJ2-3; D uncertain. Looked up from germline, CDR1 is SGHVS and CDR2 is FQNEAQ. Deletions cut 5 bases from V and 2 bases from J, with 5 bases between. The CDR3 extends over 12 amino acids. CDR3 sequence (DNA): TGTGCCAGCAGCCCATCCACAGATACGCAGTATTTT. It is translated as CASSPSTDTQYF.

This clone was recorded a few times. This chain connects TRBV4-1 to TRBJ2-5; TRBD2 matches 8 bases. The CDR3 totals 14 residues. With 5 bases clipped from V and 5 bases from J, the junction kept 7 bases outside the gene matches. Germline V lookup: CDR1 MGHRA, CDR2 YSYEKL. The CDR3 is CASSVGGGRETQYF. In DNA, the CDR3 is TGCGCCAGCAGCGTGGGGGGCGGGAGGGAGACCCAGTACTTC.

The chain uses TRBV9 and TRBJ1-2; 7 positions agree with TRBD1. Trimming took 3 bases from V and 3 from J; bases not matched to a gene: 5. This CDR3 has 14 residues. Germline CDR1 and CDR2: SGDLS and YYNGEE. CDR3 region: CASSASGTDYGYTF. The DNA of the CDR3 is TGTGCCAGCAGCGCCTCCGGGACAGACTATGGCTACACCTTC. Variable domain in full (rest from reference TRBV9 and TRBJ1-2): DSGVTQTPKHLITATGQRVTLRCSPRSGDLSVYWYQQSLDQGLQFLIQYYNGEERAKGNILERFSAQQFPDLHSELNLSSLELGDSALYFCASSASGTDYGYTFGSGTRLTVV.

V usage is TRBV7-2 and J usage is TRBJ2-1; 7 nucleotides agree with TRBD2. The CDR3 totals 16 residues. With V trimmed by 1 base and J by 10 bases, 13 bases remained unmatched. Germline V gene lookup returns CDR1 SGHTA and CDR2 FQGNSA. This chain's CDR3 is CASSLDGGSVVIEQFF. CDR3 in DNA: TGTGCCAGCAGCTTAGACGGGGGGTCCGTAGTTATAGAGCAGTTCTTC.

The chain recombines TRBV2 with TRBJ2-3; 9 bases map to TRBD2. CDR3 length: 14 amino acids. V lost 4 bases, J lost 5 bases, and 4 bases stayed unmatched. Per the germline V gene, CDR1 is SNHLY and CDR2 is FYNNEI. For the CDR3, the DNA is TGTGCCAGCAGTGGCGCGGGGGGGATAGATACGCAGTATTTT. Amino acid sequence: CASSGAGGIDTQYF. The full variable domain, rest sourced from reference TRBV2 and TRBJ2-3, is EPEVTQTPSHQVTQMGQEVILRCVPISNHLYFYWYRQILGQKVEFLVSFYNNEISEKSEIFDDQFSVERPDGSNFTLKIRSTKLEDSAMYFCASSGAGGIDTQYFGPGTRLTVL.

The chain uses TRBV7-3 and TRBJ2-1; tentative D call: TRBD1 (5 bases). V gave up 3 bases and J gave up 6 bases, with 12 bases separating them. The CDR3 covers 14 residues. Germline V gene data show CDR1 as SGHTA and CDR2 as FQGTGA. This chain's CDR3 is CASSLGPPSNEQFF. DNA for the CDR3: TGTGCCAGCAGCTTGGGGCCGCCGAGCAATGAGCAGTTCTTC.

The genes are TRBV3-1 (or the pseudogene TRBV3-2) and TRBJ2-7; 9 bases are a match to TRBD1. Per the germline V gene, CDR1 is LGHDT and CDR2 is YNNKEL (reference sequence). V was clipped by 6 bases and J by 1 base; unmatched bases: 4. This CDR3 has 14 amino acids. CDR3 coding DNA: TGTGCCAGCAGACCGGACAGGGGATCCTACGAGCAGTACTTC. Translating it yields CASRPDRGSYEQYF.

The chain carries TRBV6-2 or TRBV6-3 and TRBJ1-5, with 7 nucleotides matching TRBD1. Unmatched junction bases numbered 10, after V lost 5 bases and J lost 9 bases. From germline, CDR1 is MNHEY and CDR2 SVGEGT. The CDR3 sequence is 14 residues long. The CDR3 spells CASSATGQRRPQHF. Written as DNA, the CDR3 is TGTGCCAGCAGTGCTACGGGACAGCGTAGGCCCCAGCATTTT.

V is TRBV5-4 and J is TRBJ2-2; a weak D match, TRBD1 (5 bases). Germline V gene sequence: CDR1 SGHNT, CDR2 YYREEE (reference sequence). The CDR3 length is 15 residues. Between the trimmed V and J ends, which lost 6 bases and 5 bases, there was a span of 17 bases. CDR3 loop: CASTFHTGETGELFF. CDR3 in DNA: TGTGCCAGCACCTTTCACACAGGCGAAACCGGGGAGCTGTTTTTT.

This chain connects TRBV7-2 to TRBJ1-4; D is unresolved. The CDR3 has 16 residues. Germline V gene lookup returns CDR1 SGHTA and CDR2 FQGNSA. The V gene lost 1 base and the J gene lost 3 bases, with 12 bases spanning the gap. CDR3 sequence: CASSLGGSLSNEKLFF. The CDR3 DNA sequence: TGTGCCAGCAGCTTAGGAGGCAGCCTATCTAATGAAAAACTGTTTTTT.

As DNA, the CDR3 is TGTGCCAGCAGTTATTCGGTCAGCACAGATACGCAGTATTTT. Its translation: CASSYSVSTDTQYF. The chain couples TRBV6-5 to TRBJ2-3, with no clear D. Deletions cut 3 bases from V and 0 bases from J, with 7 bases between. This CDR3 spans 14 amino acids. CDR1 is MNHEY, CDR2 SVGAGI, per germline.

The chain joins TRBV5-1 to TRBJ1-1; 9 bases are a match to TRBD1. Looked up from germline, CDR1 is SGHRS and CDR2 is YFSETQ. The CDR3 extends over 16 amino acids. V lost 3 bases to trimming and J lost 2 bases; unmatched junction nucleotides: 8. CDR3 sequence (DNA): TGCGCCAGCAGCTCATTACCGGGACAGGGCAACACTGAAGCTTTCTTT. It yields the protein CASSSLPGQGNTEAFF. The complete variable domain, with remaining parts taken from reference TRBV5-1 and TRBJ1-1, reads KAGVTQTPRYLIKTRGQQVTLSCSPISGHRSVSWYQQTPGQGLQFLFEYFSETQRNKGNFPGRFSGRQFSNSRSEMNVSTLELGDSALYLCASSSLPGQGNTEAFFGQGTRLTVV.

The rearrangement links TRBV19 to TRBJ2-1; 10 bases fit TRBD1. The germline V gene encodes CDR1 LNHDA and CDR2 SQIVND (reference sequence). The J segment lost 5 bases and the V segment lost 5 bases, leaving 9 bases of the junction unmatched. This CDR3 comprises 16 residues. The CDR3 sequence: CASSSPRGTGDNEQFF. Written as DNA, the CDR3 is TGTGCCAGTAGTTCACCGAGAGGGACAGGGGACAATGAGCAGTTCTTC.

The genes are TRBV7-9 and TRBJ2-6, with a tentative D call TRBD2 (6 bases). V was clipped by 1 base and J by 6 bases, with 19 bases between them. CDR3 size: 18 residues. Germline assignment: CDR1 SEHNR and CDR2 FQNEAQ (reference sequence). CDR3 DNA: TGTGCCAGCAGCTTAGTCGGAGGGGACGCGGTTTCGGCCAACGTCCTGACTTTC. Encoded protein: CASSLVGGDAVSANVLTF. The full variable domain, rest sourced from reference TRBV7-9 and TRBJ2-6, is DTGVSQNPRHKITKRGQNVTFRCDPISEHNRLYWYRQTLGQGPEFLTYFQNEAQLEKSRLLSDRFSAERPKGSFSTLEIQRTEQGDSAMYLCASSLVGGDAVSANVLTFGAGSRLTVL.